The 28 T cell receptor beta chains given below trace back to one sample, sequenced in a study of identical twins. From the 5' RACE reads, TCRdb called clonotypes with MiXCR, one entry per CDR3 protein. Here the sample spans some 560,000 distinct CDR3 sequences, approximately 10% being singletons. The sample was also reused in another study, on yellow fever vaccine responses in identical twins.

The sample consisted of PBMCs. The origin of the receptors is a woman aged 18-29 years in good health.

This clonotype has a count of ten or more. The rearrangement joins TRBV10-3 to TRBJ2-3; D is perhaps TRBD1 or TRBD2 (5 bases each). The CDR3 length is 11 residues. V lost 4 bases and J lost 6, with 5 bases in between. The V gene's germline CDR1 is ENHRY and CDR2 SYGVKD. The DNA for the CDR3 is TGTGCCATCAGTGGGGGGGATACGCAGTATTTT. Residues: CAISGGDTQYF.

V and J are TRBV2 and TRBJ2-1, with 7 bases lining up with TRBD1. The CDR3 spans 16 residues. Germline assignment: CDR1 SNHLY and CDR2 FYNNEI. V lost 2 bases and J lost 3; bases outside the gene matches: 7. CDR3 sequence: CASSELAGGFYNEQFF. In nucleotides, the CDR3 is TGTGCCAGCAGTGAATTAGCAGGGGGATTCTACAATGAGCAGTTCTTC. The variable domain in full, completed from reference TRBV2 and TRBJ2-1, reads EPEVTQTPSHQVTQMGQEVILRCVPISNHLYFYWYRQILGQKVEFLVSFYNNEISEKSEIFDDQFSVERPDGSNFTLKIRSTKLEDSAMYFCASSELAGGFYNEQFFGPGTRLTVL.

There are a few counts of this clonotype. The rearrangement links TRBV7-9 to TRBJ2-2; D is possibly TRBD1 (6 bases). In germline, CDR1 is SEHNR, CDR2 FQNEAQ (reference sequence). The CDR3 consists of 16 residues. V dropped 5 bases and J dropped 0 bases, with 13 bases sitting between them. The DNA for the CDR3 is TGTGCCAGCAGCGAAACCAGGACAGCGAACACCGGGGAGCTGTTTTTT. This encodes CASSETRTANTGELFF.

This clonotype was observed many times. V usage is TRBV12-3 or TRBV12-4 and J usage is TRBJ2-2; 8 positions agree with TRBD1. The V segment lost 8 bases and the J segment 5 bases; nucleotides outside the gene matches: 10. The CDR3 covers 15 residues. The CDR3 sequence is CASSRTGSYTGELFF. CDR3 coding DNA: TGTGCCAGCTCCCGGACAGGGAGTTATACCGGGGAGCTGTTTTTT.

This clonotype turned up a few times. The chain recombines TRBV12-3 or TRBV12-4 with TRBJ2-5; the D gene could be TRBD1 or TRBD2 (5 bases each). Between the trimmed V and J ends, which lost 2 bases and 6 bases, there was a span of 16 bases. The CDR3 contains 15 residues. For the CDR3, the DNA is TGTGCCAGCAGTTTATCCAGGGAGTTCGGGAAGACCCAGTACTTC. Protein product: CASSLSREFGKTQYF.

The CDR3 loop reads CASSPSSGLLTDTQYF. The CDR3 nucleotides are TGTGCCAGCAGCCCATCTAGCGGGCTACTCACAGATACGCAGTATTTT. This sequence joins TRBV7-2 and TRBJ2-3, with 8 bases lining up with TRBD2. This CDR3 contains 16 residues. Germline values: CDR1 SGHTA, CDR2 FQGNSA. V lost 5 bases and J lost 2; bases outside the gene matches: 9.

This clonotype came up a few times. The J gene is TRBJ2-3, the V gene TRBV6-1, with 10 nucleotides matching TRBD1. The CDR3 is made up of 16 amino acids. Germline CDR1 MNHNS, CDR2 SASEGT. The ends lost 8 bases at V and 0 bases at J; junction bases unmatched: 8. CDR3 coding DNA: TGTGCCAGCGGACAGGGGGAAGAACTCAGCACAGATACGCAGTATTTT. Translated: CASGQGEELSTDTQYF.

The chain links TRBV7-3 to TRBJ2-1; 8 bases are shared with TRBD2. The CDR3 extends over 15 amino acids. The J segment lost 4 bases and the V segment lost 2 bases, leaving 4 bases of the junction unmatched. Germline CDR1 is SGHTA and CDR2 is FQGTGA. DNA of the CDR3: TGTGCCAGCAGCTTATTAGCGGGGCGTTACAATGAGCAGTTCTTC. This codes for CASSLLAGRYNEQFF.

There are many counts of this clonotype. The chain couples TRBV11-2 to TRBJ2-3; the D is unclear. The CDR3 totals 14 residues. V was shortened by 3 bases and J by 0 bases, with 7 bases between the two germline ends. CDR1 and CDR2 (germline): SGHAT, FQNNGV. The CDR3 DNA sequence: TGTGCCAGCAGCTTCCCGACTAGCACAGATACGCAGTATTTT. It encodes CASSFPTSTDTQYF. Full variable domain (rest looked up from reference TRBV11-2 and TRBJ2-3): EAGVAQSPRYKIIEKRQSVAFWCNPISGHATLYWYQQILGQGPKLLIQFQNNGVVDDSQLPKDRFSAERLKGVDSTLKIQPAKLEDSAVYLCASSFPTSTDTQYFGPGTRLTVL.

This clonotype was picked up a small number of times. The chain joins TRBV20-1 to TRBJ2-7; 7 bases line up with TRBD2. Trimming at V came to 3 bases and at J to 4 bases, leaving 9 bases not matched to a gene. The V gene's germline CDR1 is DFQATT and CDR2 SNEGSKA (reference sequence). The CDR3 loop spans 14 amino acids. CDR3 coding DNA: TGCAGTGCTAGTGCTAGCGGTAAATCTTACGAGCAGTACTTC. It translates to CSASASGKSYEQYF.

At least ten counts were recorded for this clonotype. The chain couples TRBV6-1 to TRBJ2-6; the D gene is possibly TRBD1 (6 bases). Between the trimmed V and J ends, which lost 6 bases and 0 bases, there was a span of 12 bases. The CDR3 runs 16 residues. Germline loops: CDR1 MNHNS, CDR2 SASEGT. CDR3 in amino acids: CASSRQDSSGANVLTF. In DNA form, the CDR3 reads TGTGCCAGCAGCCGACAGGACAGCTCTGGGGCCAACGTCCTGACTTTC.

As to this clonotype: The germline gene is not matched at one end of the junction; a read error may be the cause. J is TRBJ2-2 and V is TRBV20-1, with 13 bases fitting TRBD2. This CDR3 has 17 amino acids. Looked up from germline, CDR1 is DFQATT and CDR2 is SNEGSKA (reference sequence). As DNA, the CDR3 is TGCTGTGCTAGCCTCACTAGCGGGAGGGCGGGCACCGGGGAGCTGTTTTTT. Translated: CCASLTSGRAGTGELFF.

The chain recombines TRBV6-4 with TRBJ2-6; D not certain. Trimming took off 8 bases at V and 0 bases at J, with 17 bases between the two ends. The germline V gene has CDR1 MRHNA and CDR2 SNTAGT. The CDR3 has 17 amino acids. CDR3 loop: CASPPTKTLSGANVLTF. CDR3 bases: TGTGCCAGCCCCCCCACCAAAACACTCTCTGGGGCCAACGTCCTGACTTTC.

The J gene is TRBJ2-3, the V gene TRBV12-3 or TRBV12-4; D gene ambiguous. This CDR3 contains 11 residues. V was pared by 7 bases and J by 5 bases, with 7 bases between. In nucleotides, the CDR3 is TGTGCCAGCACCGTACAAGATACGCAGTATTTT. Amino acids: CASTVQDTQYF.

The CDR3 here is CTYRGQGSTGELFF. CDR3 DNA sequence: TGCACCTATAGGGGACAGGGGAGCACCGGGGAGCTGTTTTTT. The chain couples TRBV29-1 to TRBJ2-2; 10 bases map to TRBD1. Per germline, CDR1 SQVTM and CDR2 ANQGSEA. This CDR3 spans 14 amino acids.

In its sample, this clonotype was seen a few times. V and J are TRBV3-1 and TRBJ2-1; 7 bases align to TRBD2. The J segment lost 5 bases and the V segment lost 1 base, leaving 8 bases of the junction unmatched. CDR1 and CDR2 from the germline V gene are LGHDT and YNNKEL (reference sequence). The CDR3 covers 16 residues. The CDR3 coding sequence is TGTGCCAGCAGCCAAGGAAAGACTAGCCGCGACAATGAGCAGTTCTTC. As protein: CASSQGKTSRDNEQFF.

This sequence joins TRBV10-3 and TRBJ2-5; 14 bases map to TRBD2. Germline assignment: CDR1 ENHRY and CDR2 SYGVKD. V was pared by 6 bases and J by 2 bases, with 2 bases of the junction left unmatched. The CDR3 contains 15 residues. The CDR3 here is CAIRGLAGGQETQYF. The CDR3 DNA sequence: TGTGCCATCAGAGGACTAGCGGGAGGACAAGAGACCCAGTACTTC.

This clonotype was observed a handful of times. The chain joins TRBV28 to TRBJ2-7, with D hard to call. CDR3 length equals 14 residues. V was shortened by 5 bases and J by 9 bases, with 20 bases between the two germline ends. Germline loops: CDR1 MDHEN, CDR2 SYDVKM. CDR3 sequence: CASSLRIAYVGQYF. For the CDR3, the DNA is TGTGCCAGCAGTCTTAGGATAGCCTACGTTGGGCAGTACTTC.

This clonotype was observed a few times. The chain recombines TRBV5-1 with TRBJ2-1, with a weak D call TRBD1 (6 bases). The germline CDR1 and CDR2 sequences are SGHRS and YFSETQ. This CDR3 spans 15 amino acids. The V and J ends lost 0 bases and 3 bases respectively, with 10 bases between them. The CDR3 here is CASSLEQGGYNEQFF. CDR3 DNA sequence: TGCGCCAGCAGCTTGGAACAGGGTGGCTACAATGAGCAGTTCTTC.

The chain recombines TRBV4-3 with TRBJ2-3; 10 nucleotides agree with TRBD2. The V gene's germline CDR1 is LGHNA and CDR2 YSLEER. The CDR3 spans 17 residues. V lost 3 bases, J lost 4 bases, and 10 bases stayed unmatched. The CDR3 sequence: CASSQERPGTSADTQYF. In nucleotides, the CDR3 is TGCGCCAGCAGCCAGGAACGACCGGGGACTAGCGCAGATACGCAGTATTTT.

The gene calls are TRBV5-1 and TRBJ2-7, with D perhaps matching TRBD2 (6 bases). Trimming left V 3 bases short and J 0 bases short, with 10 bases between. Per the germline V gene, CDR1 is SGHRS and CDR2 is YFSETQ. This CDR3 has 14 residues. CDR3 nucleotide sequence: TGCGCCAGCAGCTGCGGGACCGGCTCCTACGAGCAGTACTTC. Translating gives CASSCGTGSYEQYF.

The table lists this clonotype with many counts. The chain carries TRBV12-3 or TRBV12-4 and TRBJ1-6; D is ambiguous. Trimming removed 6 bases at V and 5 bases at J, with 11 bases between. This CDR3 spans 14 amino acids. CDR3 protein: CASRSMRDNSPLHF. DNA of the CDR3: TGTGCCAGCAGGAGCATGCGAGATAATTCACCCCTCCACTTT.

This clonotype has ten or more counts. This sequence joins TRBV5-1 and TRBJ2-3, with unresolved D. The germline V gene encodes CDR1 SGHRS and CDR2 YFSETQ. The CDR3 extends over 14 amino acids. V lost 4 bases to trimming and J lost 2 bases, with 11 bases between them. The CDR3 sequence: CASSPNSDTDTQYF. As DNA, the CDR3 is TGCGCCAGCAGCCCCAACAGTGACACAGATACGCAGTATTTT.

In this sample, this clonotype turned up many times. V is TRBV10-3 and J is TRBJ2-5; weak D call: TRBD2 (6 bases). CDR3 length equals 14 residues. CDR1 ENHRY and CDR2 SYGVKD come from the germline V gene. Trimming pared 4 bases from V and 5 bases from J, leaving 14 bases between. The CDR3 region is CAISGAPEGETQYF. The CDR3 coding sequence is TGTGCCATCAGTGGTGCCCCGGAGGGGGAGACCCAGTACTTC.

This clonotype has at least ten counts. CDR3 sequence: CASTQWPQHF. The CDR3 nucleotides read TGTGCCAGCACCCAATGGCCCCAGCATTTT. This chain connects TRBV13 to TRBJ1-5; no definite D call. This CDR3 comprises 10 residues. CDR1 and CDR2 (germline): PRHDT, FYEKMQ (reference sequence). V was shortened by 7 bases and J by 9 bases, with 7 bases between the two germline ends. Together with reference TRBV13 and TRBJ1-5, the CDR3 gives the full variable domain: AAGVIQSPRHLIKEKRETATLKCYPIPRHDTVYWYQQGPGQDPQFLISFYEKMQSDKGSIPDRFSAQQFSDYHSELNMSSLELGDSALYFCASTQWPQHFGDGTRLSIL.

This clonotype was observed a few times. V gene TRBV4-3 combines with J gene TRBJ2-7; D unclear. The V gene's germline CDR1 is LGHNA and CDR2 YSLEER. V was trimmed by 1 base and J by 2 bases, leaving 12 bases between them. The CDR3 length is 15 residues. For the CDR3, the DNA is TGCGCCAGCAGCCAAGTCAATCTTCCAACCTACGAGCAGTACTTC. This sequence encodes CASSQVNLPTYEQYF.

This clonotype occurred many times. The chain links TRBV20-1 to TRBJ2-7, with 8 bases lining up with TRBD2. Germline CDR1 DFQATT, CDR2 SNEGSKA (reference sequence). The trim removed 2 bases at V and 7 bases at J, leaving 4 bases unmatched. CDR3 length: 12 amino acids. The CDR3 DNA sequence: TGCAGTGCTAGAAGATTAGCGGGGGAGCAGTACTTC. It translates to CSARRLAGEQYF.

A few counts support this clonotype. This chain uses TRBV20-1 with TRBJ2-4; 10 bases fit TRBD2. The V gene end was trimmed by 6 bases and the J gene end by 5 bases; junction bases not matched to a gene: 4. The V gene's germline CDR1 is DFQATT and CDR2 SNEGSKA (reference sequence). CDR3 size: 13 residues. The CDR3 loop is CSAPGLAENIQYF. CDR3 sequence (DNA): TGCAGTGCCCCCGGACTAGCGGAAAACATTCAGTACTTC.